The 7 T cell receptor beta chains presented below share a single source sample, sequenced in a study of blood T cell repertoires in COVID-19. Repertoires were generated with immunoSEQ multiplex PCR, while TCRdb's copy carries only in-frame clones and drops some. The table lists 200,000 or so clones, 80% to 85% of them singletons, with 4.5% to 5.5% in the top ten. Source material: peripheral blood. The origin of the receptors is a woman aged 60 to 75 who had recovered from COVID-19.

The chain is built from TRBV21-1 and TRBJ1-2; the DNA was not compared with TRBD1, the D call given in the table. TRBV21-1 is a pseudogene locus. The CDR3 covers 13 residues. The CDR3 spells CASSKEAGNGYTF. CDR3 nucleotide sequence: TGTGCCAGCAGCAAAGAGGCAGGGAATGGCTACACCTTC.

V gene TRBV4-2 combines with J gene TRBJ2-3, with 14 nucleotides matching TRBD2. The CDR3 contains 19 residues. Germline assignment: CDR1 LGHNA and CDR2 YNFKEQ. Trimming cost V 1 base and J 1 base; bases outside gene matches: 7. The CDR3 DNA sequence: TGTGCCAGCAGCCAAGGACTAGCGGGGGGGCAAGATCGCACAGATACGCAGTATTTT. It is translated as CASSQGLAGGQDRTDTQYF.

The chain has TRBV30 and TRBJ1-1, with 7 bases aligning to TRBD1. V trimming: 1 base; J trimming: 5 bases; junction bases outside the gene matches: 4. The CDR3 is made up of 13 amino acids. Germline V gene sequence: CDR1 GTSNPN, CDR2 SVGIG (reference sequence). The DNA for the CDR3 is TGTGCCTGGAGTGGAGGGGGCCGGACTGAAGCTTTCTTT. Its protein product is CAWSGGGRTEAFF.

This clone was recorded many times. The genes are TRBV6-4 and TRBJ2-7; D perhaps matches TRBD1 (5 bases). V dropped 6 bases and J dropped 7 bases, with 16 bases sitting between them. The germline gives CDR1 MRHNA, CDR2 SNTAGT. The CDR3 consists of 13 residues. CDR3 residues: CASSEIQGSEQYF. CDR3 nucleotides: TGTGCCAGCAGCGAAATCCAGGGAAGTGAGCAGTACTTC.

V is TRBV11-2 and J is TRBJ2-1, with D unclear. Trimming left V 5 bases short and J 5 bases short, with 16 bases between. CDR3 length equals 15 residues. The germline CDR1 and CDR2 sequences are SGHAT and FQNNGV. The CDR3 coding sequence is TGTGCCAGCAGCCCCCTCAGGCTGTTGCACAATGAGCAGTTCTTC. Amino acid sequence: CASSPLRLLHNEQFF.

This clone is a singleton in its sample. The gene calls are TRBV2 and TRBJ1-2; 7 bases agree with TRBD1. Unmatched junction bases numbered 8, after V lost 5 bases and J lost 8 bases. The CDR3 totals 13 residues. Germline assignment: CDR1 SNHLY and CDR2 FYNNEI. DNA of the CDR3: TGTGCCAGCAGTCCCGACAGGGTGAAAGGCTACACCTTC. Amino acids: CASSPDRVKGYTF.

CDR3 DNA sequence: TGTGCCAGCAGTCAGGGAGGCTTCGGAAACACCATATATTTT. Amino acid sequence: CASSQGGFGNTIYF. This rearrangement joins TRBV6-5 to TRBJ1-3; tentatively, D is TRBD1 (5 bases). CDR1 MNHEY and CDR2 SVGAGI come from the germline V gene. This CDR3 has 14 residues. Trimming stripped 5 bases from V and 4 bases from J, with 12 bases between.